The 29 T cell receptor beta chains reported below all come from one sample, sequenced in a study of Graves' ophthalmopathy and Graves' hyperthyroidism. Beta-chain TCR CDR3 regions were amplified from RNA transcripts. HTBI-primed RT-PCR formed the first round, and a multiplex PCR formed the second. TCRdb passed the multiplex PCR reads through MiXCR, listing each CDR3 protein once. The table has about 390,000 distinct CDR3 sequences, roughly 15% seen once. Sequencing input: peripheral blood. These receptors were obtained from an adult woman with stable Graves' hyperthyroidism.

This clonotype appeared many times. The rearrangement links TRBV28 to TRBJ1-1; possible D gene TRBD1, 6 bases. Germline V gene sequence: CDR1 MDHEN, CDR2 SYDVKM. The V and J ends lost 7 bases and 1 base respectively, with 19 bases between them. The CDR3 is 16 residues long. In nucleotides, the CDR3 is TGTGCCAGCATCGCTAGGTGGGGGCGCAGGAACACTGAAGCTTTCTTT. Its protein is CASIARWGRRNTEAFF. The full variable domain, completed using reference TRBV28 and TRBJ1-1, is DVKVTQSSRYLVKRTGEKVFLECVQDMDHENMFWYRQDPGLGLRLIYFSYDVKMKEKGDIPEGYSVSREKKERFSLILESASTNQTSMYLCASIARWGRRNTEAFFGQGTRLTVV.

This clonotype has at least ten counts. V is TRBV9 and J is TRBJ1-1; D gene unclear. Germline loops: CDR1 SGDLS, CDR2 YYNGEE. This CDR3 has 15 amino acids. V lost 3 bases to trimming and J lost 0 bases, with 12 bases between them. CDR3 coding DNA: TGTGCCAGCAGCGCCCCGGGCAAATTGAACACTGAAGCTTTCTTT. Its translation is CASSAPGKLNTEAFF. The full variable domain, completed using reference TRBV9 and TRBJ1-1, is DSGVTQTPKHLITATGQRVTLRCSPRSGDLSVYWYQQSLDQGLQFLIQYYNGEERAKGNILERFSAQQFPDLHSELNLSSLELGDSALYFCASSAPGKLNTEAFFGQGTRLTVV.

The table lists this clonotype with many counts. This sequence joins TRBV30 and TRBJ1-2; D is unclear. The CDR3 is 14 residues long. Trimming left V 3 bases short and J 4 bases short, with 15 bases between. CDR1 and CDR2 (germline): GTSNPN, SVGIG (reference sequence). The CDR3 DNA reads TGTGCCTGGAGGGAATCCTACGGCGGCTATGGCTACACCTTC. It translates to CAWRESYGGYGYTF.

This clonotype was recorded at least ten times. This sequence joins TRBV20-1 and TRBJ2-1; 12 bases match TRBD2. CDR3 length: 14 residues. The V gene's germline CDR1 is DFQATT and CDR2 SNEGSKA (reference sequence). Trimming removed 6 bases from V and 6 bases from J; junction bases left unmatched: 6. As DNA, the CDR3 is TGCAGTGCCCTACTAGCGGGAGGACGCAATGAGCAGTTCTTC. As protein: CSALLAGGRNEQFF.

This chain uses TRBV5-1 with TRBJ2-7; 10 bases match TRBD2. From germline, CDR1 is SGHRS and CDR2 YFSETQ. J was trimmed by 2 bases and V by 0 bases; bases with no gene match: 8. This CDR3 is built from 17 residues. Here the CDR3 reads CASSLDASGGTTYEQYV. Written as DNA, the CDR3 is TGCGCCAGCAGCTTGGATGCTAGCGGGGGAACCACCTACGAGCAGTACGTC.

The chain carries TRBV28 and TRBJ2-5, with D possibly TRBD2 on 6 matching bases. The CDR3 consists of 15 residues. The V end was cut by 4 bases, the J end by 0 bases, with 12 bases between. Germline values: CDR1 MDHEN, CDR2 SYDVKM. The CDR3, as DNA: TGTGCCAGCAGTTCCGGGACTCTCCACCAAGAGACCCAGTACTTC. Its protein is CASSSGTLHQETQYF. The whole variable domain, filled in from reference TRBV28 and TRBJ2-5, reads DVKVTQSSRYLVKRTGEKVFLECVQDMDHENMFWYRQDPGLGLRLIYFSYDVKMKEKGDIPEGYSVSREKKERFSLILESASTNQTSMYLCASSSGTLHQETQYFGPGTRLLVL.

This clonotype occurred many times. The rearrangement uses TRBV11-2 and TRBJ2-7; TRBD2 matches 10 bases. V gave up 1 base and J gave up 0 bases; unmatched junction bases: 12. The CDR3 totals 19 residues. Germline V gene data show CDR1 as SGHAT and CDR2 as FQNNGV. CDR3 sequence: CASSLVINGLAVFSYEQYF. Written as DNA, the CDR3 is TGTGCCAGCAGCTTAGTTATTAATGGACTAGCGGTTTTCTCCTACGAGCAGTACTTC.

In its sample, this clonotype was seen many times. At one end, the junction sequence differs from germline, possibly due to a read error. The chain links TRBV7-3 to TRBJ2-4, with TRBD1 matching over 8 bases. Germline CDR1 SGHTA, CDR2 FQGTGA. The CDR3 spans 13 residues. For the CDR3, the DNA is TGTGCCAGCAGCCTAACAGGGGGGAACATTCAGTACTTC. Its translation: CASSLTGGNIQYF.

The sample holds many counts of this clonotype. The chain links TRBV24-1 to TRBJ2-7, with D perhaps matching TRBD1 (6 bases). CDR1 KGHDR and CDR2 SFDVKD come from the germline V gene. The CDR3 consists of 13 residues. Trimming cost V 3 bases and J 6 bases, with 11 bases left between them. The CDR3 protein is CATSDTGSGEQYF. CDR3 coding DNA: TGTGCCACCAGTGATACAGGGTCAGGCGAGCAGTACTTC.

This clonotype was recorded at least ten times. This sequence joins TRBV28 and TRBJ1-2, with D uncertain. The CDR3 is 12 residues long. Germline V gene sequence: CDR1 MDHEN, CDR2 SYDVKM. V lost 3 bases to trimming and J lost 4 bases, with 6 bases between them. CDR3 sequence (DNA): TGTGCCAGCAGTTTGTCAGCCTATGGCTACACCTTC. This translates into CASSLSAYGYTF.

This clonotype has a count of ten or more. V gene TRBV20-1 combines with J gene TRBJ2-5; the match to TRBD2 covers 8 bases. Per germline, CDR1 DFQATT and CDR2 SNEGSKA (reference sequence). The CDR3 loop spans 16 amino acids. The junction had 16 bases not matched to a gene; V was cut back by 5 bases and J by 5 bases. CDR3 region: CSAPHLGTRSEETQYF. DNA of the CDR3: TGCAGTGCTCCACACCTTGGGACTAGGTCTGAGGAGACCCAGTACTTC.

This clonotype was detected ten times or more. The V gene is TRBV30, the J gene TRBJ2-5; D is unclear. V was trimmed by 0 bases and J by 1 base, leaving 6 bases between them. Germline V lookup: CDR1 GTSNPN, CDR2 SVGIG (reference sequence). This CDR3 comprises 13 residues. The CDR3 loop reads CAWSVRFQETQYF. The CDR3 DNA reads TGTGCCTGGAGTGTACGATTCCAAGAGACCCAGTACTTC.

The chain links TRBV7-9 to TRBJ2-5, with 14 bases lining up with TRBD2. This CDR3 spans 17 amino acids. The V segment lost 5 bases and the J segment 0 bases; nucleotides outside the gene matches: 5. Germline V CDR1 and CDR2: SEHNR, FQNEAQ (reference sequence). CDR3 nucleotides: TGTGCCAGCAGCCCCGGGACTAGCGGGAGCTACCAAGAGACCCAGTACTTC. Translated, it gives CASSPGTSGSYQETQYF.

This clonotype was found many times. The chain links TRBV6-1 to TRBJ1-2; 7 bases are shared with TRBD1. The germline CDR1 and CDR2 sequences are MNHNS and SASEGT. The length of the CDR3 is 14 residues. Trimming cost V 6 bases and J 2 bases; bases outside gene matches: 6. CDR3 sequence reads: CASSRGQSNYGYTF. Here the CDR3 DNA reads TGTGCCAGCAGCAGGGGACAGTCCAACTATGGCTACACCTTC.

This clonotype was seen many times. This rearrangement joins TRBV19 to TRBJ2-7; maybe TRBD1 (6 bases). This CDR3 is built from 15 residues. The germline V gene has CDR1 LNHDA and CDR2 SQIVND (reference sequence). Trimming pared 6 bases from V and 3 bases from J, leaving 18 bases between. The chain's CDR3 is CASSPRGGIFYEQYF. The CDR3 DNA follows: TGTGCCAGTAGCCCCCGAGGGGGAATCTTCTACGAGCAGTACTTC.

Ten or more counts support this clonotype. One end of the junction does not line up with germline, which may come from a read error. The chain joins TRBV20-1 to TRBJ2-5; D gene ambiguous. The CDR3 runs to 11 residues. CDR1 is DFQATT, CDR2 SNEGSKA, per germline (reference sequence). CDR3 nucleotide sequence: TGCGGTGCTAGTTTCTTAGAGACCCAGTACTTC. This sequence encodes CGASFLETQYF.

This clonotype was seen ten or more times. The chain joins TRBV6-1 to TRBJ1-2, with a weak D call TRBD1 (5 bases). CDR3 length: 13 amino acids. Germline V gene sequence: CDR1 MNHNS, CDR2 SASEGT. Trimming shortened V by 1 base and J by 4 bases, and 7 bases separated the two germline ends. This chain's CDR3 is CASSEVGVYGYTF. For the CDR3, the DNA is TGTGCCAGCAGTGAAGTAGGGGTCTATGGCTACACCTTC.

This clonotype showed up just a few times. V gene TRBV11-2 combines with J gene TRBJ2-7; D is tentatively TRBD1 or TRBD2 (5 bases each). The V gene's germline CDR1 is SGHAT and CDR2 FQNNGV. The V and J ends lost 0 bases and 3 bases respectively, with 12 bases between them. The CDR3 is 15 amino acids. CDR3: CASSLDWQGVYEQYF. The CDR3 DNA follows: TGTGCCAGCAGCTTAGATTGGCAGGGAGTCTACGAGCAGTACTTC.

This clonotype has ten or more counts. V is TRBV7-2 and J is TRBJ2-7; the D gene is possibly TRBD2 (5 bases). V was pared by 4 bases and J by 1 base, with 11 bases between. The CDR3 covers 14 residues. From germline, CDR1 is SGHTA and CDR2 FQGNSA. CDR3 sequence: CASSSYPGSYEQYF. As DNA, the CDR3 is TGTGCCAGCAGCTCATATCCGGGATCCTACGAGCAGTACTTC.

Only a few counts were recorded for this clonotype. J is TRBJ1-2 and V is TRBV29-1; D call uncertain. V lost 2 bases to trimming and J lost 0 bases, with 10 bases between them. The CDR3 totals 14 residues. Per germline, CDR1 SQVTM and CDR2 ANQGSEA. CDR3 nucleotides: TGCAGCGTTGAAAAATCCGGGGCTAACTATGGCTACACCTTC. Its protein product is CSVEKSGANYGYTF.

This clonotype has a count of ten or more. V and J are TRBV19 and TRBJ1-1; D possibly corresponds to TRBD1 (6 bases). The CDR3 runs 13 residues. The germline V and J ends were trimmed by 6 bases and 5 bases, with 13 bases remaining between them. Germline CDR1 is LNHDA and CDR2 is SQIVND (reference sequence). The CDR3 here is CASRLGGGTEAFF. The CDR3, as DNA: TGTGCCAGTAGGCTGGGGGGCGGGACTGAAGCTTTCTTT.

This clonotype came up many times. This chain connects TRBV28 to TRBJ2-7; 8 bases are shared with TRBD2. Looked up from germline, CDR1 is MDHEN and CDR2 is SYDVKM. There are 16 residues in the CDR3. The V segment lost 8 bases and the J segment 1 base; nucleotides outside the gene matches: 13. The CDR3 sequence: CASSPGGLAGSYEQYF. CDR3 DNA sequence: TGTGCCAGCTCCCCCGGGGGGCTAGCGGGTTCCTACGAGCAGTACTTC.

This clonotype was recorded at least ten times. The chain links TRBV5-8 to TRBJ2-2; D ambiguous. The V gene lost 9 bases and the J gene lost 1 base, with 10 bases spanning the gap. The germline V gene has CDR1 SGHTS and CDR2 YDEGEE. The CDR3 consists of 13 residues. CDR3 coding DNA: TGTGCCAACCGTGACCTGAACACCGGGGAGCTGTTTTTT. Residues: CANRDLNTGELFF.

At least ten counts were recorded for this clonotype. CDR3 DNA sequence: TGTGCCAGCAGTTTACAGACAGGGGTGAACACTGAAGCTTTCTTT. This sequence encodes CASSLQTGVNTEAFF. The chain couples TRBV27 to TRBJ1-1; TRBD1 agrees at 8 bases. CDR3 length: 15 residues. Per the germline V gene, CDR1 is MNHEY and CDR2 is SMNVEV (reference sequence). The trim removed 2 bases at V and 0 bases at J, leaving 2 bases unmatched.

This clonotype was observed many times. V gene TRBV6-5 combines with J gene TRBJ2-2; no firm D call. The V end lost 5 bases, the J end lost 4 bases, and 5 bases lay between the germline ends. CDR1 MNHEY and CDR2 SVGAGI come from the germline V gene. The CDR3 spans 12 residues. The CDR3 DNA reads TGTGCCAGCAGTACCTTCACCGGGGAGCTGTTTTTT. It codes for CASSTFTGELFF.

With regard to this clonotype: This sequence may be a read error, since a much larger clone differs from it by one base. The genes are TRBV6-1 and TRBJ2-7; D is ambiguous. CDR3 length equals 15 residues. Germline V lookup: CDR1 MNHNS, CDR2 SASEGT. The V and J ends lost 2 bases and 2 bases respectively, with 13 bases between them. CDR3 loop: CASSEWPRSPYEQYF. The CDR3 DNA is TGTGCCAGCAGTGAATGGCCAAGGAGCCCCTACGAGCAGTACTTC.

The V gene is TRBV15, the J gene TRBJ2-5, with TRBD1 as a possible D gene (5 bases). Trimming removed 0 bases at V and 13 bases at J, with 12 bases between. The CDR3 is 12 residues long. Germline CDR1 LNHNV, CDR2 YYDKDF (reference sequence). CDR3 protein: CATSRDLGHVYF. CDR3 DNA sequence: TGTGCCACCAGCAGAGACTTGGGGCACGTGTACTTC. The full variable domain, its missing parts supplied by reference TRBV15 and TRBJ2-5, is DAMVIQNPRYQVTQFGKPVTLSCSQTLNHNVMYWYQQKSSQAPKLLFHYYDKDFNNEADTPDNFQSRRPNTSFCFLDIRSPGLGDTAMYLCATSRDLGHVYFGPGTRLLVL.

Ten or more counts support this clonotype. CDR3 coding DNA: TGCAGTGCTAGGGGACGACGAAGGCAAGGCCAAGAGACCCAGTACTTC. Translating it yields CSARGRRRQGQETQYF. The chain combines TRBV20-1 with TRBJ2-5; D may correspond to TRBD1 or TRBD2 (5 bases each). V was shortened by 3 bases and J by 1 base, with 18 bases between the two germline ends. This CDR3 has 16 residues. Looked up from germline, CDR1 is DFQATT and CDR2 is SNEGSKA (reference sequence).

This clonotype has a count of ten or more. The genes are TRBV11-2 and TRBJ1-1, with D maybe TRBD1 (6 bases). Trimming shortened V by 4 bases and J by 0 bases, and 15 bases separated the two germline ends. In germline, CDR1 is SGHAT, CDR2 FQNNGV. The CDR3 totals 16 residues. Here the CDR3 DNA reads TGTGCCAGCAGCTCCGGACAGCCGACTCTGAACACTGAAGCTTTCTTT. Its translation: CASSSGQPTLNTEAFF.